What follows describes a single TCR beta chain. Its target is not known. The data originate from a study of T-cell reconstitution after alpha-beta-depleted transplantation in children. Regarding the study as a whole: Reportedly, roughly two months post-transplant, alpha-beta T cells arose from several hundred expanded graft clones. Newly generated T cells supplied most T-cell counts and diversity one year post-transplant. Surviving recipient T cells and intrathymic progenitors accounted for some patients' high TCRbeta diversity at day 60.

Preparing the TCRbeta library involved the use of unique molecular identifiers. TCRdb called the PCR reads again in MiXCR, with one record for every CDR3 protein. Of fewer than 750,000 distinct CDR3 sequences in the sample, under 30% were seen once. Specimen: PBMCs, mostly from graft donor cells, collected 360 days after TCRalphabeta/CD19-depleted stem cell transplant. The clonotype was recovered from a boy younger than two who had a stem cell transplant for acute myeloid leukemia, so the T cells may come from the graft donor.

Here the CDR3 DNA reads TGTGCCAGCAGTTACGAGGGCCGAACAAACACTGAAGCTTTCTTT. Translating it yields CASSYEGRTNTEAFF. The chain recombines TRBV6-5 with TRBJ1-1, with D hard to call. The CDR3 totals 15 residues. With 2 bases removed from V and 2 bases from J, the gap between germline ends came to 12 bases. Germline CDR1 and CDR2: MNHEY and SVGAGI.